These 25 T cell receptor beta chains share one sample of origin, sequenced in a study of blood T cell repertoires in COVID-19. The assay was immunoSEQ multiplex PCR, and TCRdb's table has in-frame clones only and misses some. The sample consists of approximately 67,000 clones, more than 75% of them appearing once. The specimen was peripheral blood. The receptor source for this set is a man in his fifties or sixties with active COVID-19.

This clone occurred many times. The chain uses TRBV11-2 and TRBJ2-1; a weak D match, TRBD2 (6 bases). Germline-derived CDR1 and CDR2 are SGHAT and FQNNGV. V gave up 4 bases and J gave up 0 bases, with 19 bases separating them. This CDR3 spans 18 amino acids. CDR3 in DNA: TGTGCCAGCAGCTCCTTAAGGAGCGGGCCCCGCTCCTACAATGAGCAGTTCTTC. This gives the protein CASSSLRSGPRSYNEQFF.

CDR3 in DNA: TGTGCCACCAGTGTTCAGTGGCGGGGACAGGGGGCCCACGAGCAGTACTTC. This codes for CATSVQWRGQGAHEQYF. The rearrangement joins TRBV24-1 to TRBJ2-7, with 12 bases aligning to TRBD1. CDR1 is KGHDR, CDR2 SFDVKD, per germline. The CDR3 is 17 amino acids. V shed 5 bases and J 5 bases; nucleotides not matched to a gene: 12.

This sequence joins TRBV4-3 and TRBJ1-2; 7 positions agree with TRBD1. This CDR3 region has 17 residues. Unmatched junction bases numbered 13, after V lost 1 base and J lost 5 bases. CDR1 and CDR2 from the germline V gene are LGHNA and YSLEER. The CDR3 reads CASSQGGGAQIWYGYTF. The CDR3 bases are TGCGCCAGCAGCCAAGGAGGGGGCGCCCAAATCTGGTATGGCTACACCTTC.

The rearrangement joins TRBV20-1 to TRBJ1-4, with D maybe TRBD1 (5 bases). The length of the CDR3 is 15 residues. Germline V gene lookup returns CDR1 DFQATT and CDR2 SNEGSKA (reference sequence). V lost 3 bases and J 7 bases, leaving 18 bases between the germline ends. The CDR3 DNA is TGCAGTGCTAGTTCCGGGCAGCCTAGGGGTGAAAAACTGTTTTTT. It encodes CSASSGQPRGEKLFF.

The chain combines TRBV9 with TRBJ2-1; 11 bases are shared with TRBD2. This CDR3 spans 14 amino acids. The V and J ends lost 3 bases and 10 bases, in that order; junction bases with no gene match: 6. Germline CDR1 reads SGDLS; CDR2 reads YYNGEE. DNA of the CDR3: TGTGCCAGCAGCGCCCTCTCTAGCGGGGGGGAGCAGTTCTTC. Translation: CASSALSSGGEQFF.

J is TRBJ2-1 and V is TRBV6-6, with 9 positions matching TRBD2. Germline V gene lookup returns CDR1 MNHNY and CDR2 SVGAGI (reference sequence). This CDR3 is 13 amino acids long. V dropped 7 bases and J dropped 5; count of bases not matched to a gene: 3. The CDR3 loop reads CASKASGDNEQFF. The CDR3 bases are TGTGCCAGCAAGGCTAGCGGGGACAATGAGCAGTTCTTC.

The V and J genes are TRBV30 and TRBJ1-1; possible D gene TRBD1, 5 bases. This CDR3 comprises 15 residues. In germline, CDR1 is GTSNPN, CDR2 SVGIG (reference sequence). V lost 3 bases, J lost 0 bases, and 14 bases lay in between. The CDR3 here is CAWSATEKMNTEAFF. CDR3 bases: TGTGCCTGGAGCGCGACAGAAAAAATGAACACTGAAGCTTTCTTT.

The J gene is TRBJ2-2, the V gene TRBV4-3; 7 bases match TRBD1. This CDR3 has 17 amino acids. Unmatched junction bases numbered 7, after V lost 0 bases and J lost 3 bases. CDR1 is LGHNA, CDR2 YSLEER, per germline. In DNA, the CDR3 is TGCGCCAGCAGCCAAGATTTCGGGACAGACTACACCGGGGAGCTGTTTTTT. It encodes CASSQDFGTDYTGELFF.

The V gene is TRBV28, the J gene TRBJ1-5; perhaps TRBD1 as D (6 bases). The V end was cut by 6 bases, the J end by 5 bases, with 26 bases between. Germline CDR1 MDHEN, CDR2 SYDVKM. The length of the CDR3 is 18 residues. The CDR3 reads CASSPPSGGSQFDQPQHF. In nucleotides, the CDR3 is TGTGCCAGCAGCCCCCCGTCGGGGGGCTCTCAGTTCGATCAGCCCCAGCATTTT.

V and J are TRBV10-3 and TRBJ2-1; 11 nucleotides match TRBD2. CDR1 and CDR2 (germline): ENHRY, SYGVKD. The CDR3 loop spans 15 amino acids. V shed 6 bases and J 5 bases; nucleotides not matched to a gene: 6. The CDR3 is CAISPGLAENNEQFF. The CDR3 nucleotides read TGTGCCATCAGCCCGGGACTAGCGGAGAACAATGAGCAGTTCTTC.

The chain carries TRBV5-6 and TRBJ1-2; 8 bases are shared with TRBD1. The CDR3 is made up of 13 amino acids. Losses at the gene ends were 4 bases for V and 5 bases for J; bases not matched to a gene: 4. The germline V gene has CDR1 SGHDT and CDR2 YYEEEE. The CDR3: CASSPGTGYGYTF. The CDR3, as DNA: TGTGCCAGCAGCCCCGGGACAGGATATGGCTACACCTTC.

The V call is TRBV7-6, the J call TRBJ1-1, with D uncertain. The germline CDR1 and CDR2 sequences are SGHVS and FNYEAQ. Trimming took 5 bases from V and 6 from J, leaving 13 bases between them. This CDR3 has 13 amino acids. The CDR3 nucleotides are TGTGCCAGCAGCCCGTGGCCGGAGGCTGAAGCTTTCTTT. This translates into CASSPWPEAEAFF.

The chain is built from TRBV19 and TRBJ1-4; D ambiguous. V lost 0 bases and J 4 bases, leaving 9 bases between the germline ends. Germline CDR1 LNHDA, CDR2 SQIVND (reference sequence). The CDR3 sequence is 15 residues long. The CDR3 DNA reads as TGTGCCAGTAGTATAGAAGGCGGCGGTAATGAAAAACTGTTTTTT. Its protein is CASSIEGGGNEKLFF.

This rearrangement joins TRBV9 to TRBJ1-5, with 7 bases that match TRBD1. In germline, CDR1 is SGDLS, CDR2 YYNGEE. This CDR3 is built from 14 residues. Trimming took 4 bases from V and 3 from J; bases not matched to a gene: 4. For the CDR3, the DNA is TGTGCCAGCAGCCGGGACAGCCTCAATCAGCCCCAGCATTTT. Its translation: CASSRDSLNQPQHF.

The CDR3 bases are TGCGCCAGCAGCCAAAGGACAGAGCTGAACACCGGGGAGCTGTTTTTT. Protein product: CASSQRTELNTGELFF. This chain uses TRBV4-3 with TRBJ2-2; a weak D match, TRBD1 (6 bases). The V gene's germline CDR1 is LGHNA and CDR2 YSLEER. This CDR3 is 16 amino acids long. V lost 2 bases, J lost 1 base, and 11 bases lay in between.

This chain connects TRBV28 to TRBJ1-5; 9 nucleotides line up with TRBD1. Germline CDR1 MDHEN, CDR2 SYDVKM. The CDR3 is 15 residues long. V trimming: 5 bases; J trimming: 2 bases; junction bases outside the gene matches: 4. CDR3 sequence (DNA): TGTGCCAGCAGTCGGGGACAGGGAGGCAATCAGCCCCAGCATTTT. Its protein product is CASSRGQGGNQPQHF.

The genes are TRBV7-2 and TRBJ2-5, with 13 bases that match TRBD2. The CDR3 extends over 16 amino acids. Per germline, CDR1 SGHTA and CDR2 FQGNSA. The J segment lost 4 bases and the V segment lost 3 bases, leaving 5 bases of the junction unmatched. CDR3 loop: CASSLGLAGRIETQYF. The CDR3 DNA follows: TGTGCCAGCAGCTTGGGACTAGCGGGACGAATAGAGACCCAGTACTTC.

V and J are TRBV7-9 and TRBJ2-1; D perhaps matches TRBD1 (6 bases). The CDR3 covers 14 residues. Trimming took 7 bases from V and 1 from J, leaving 11 bases between them. The germline gives CDR1 SEHNR, CDR2 FQNEAQ (reference sequence). The CDR3 region is CASTRTESYNEQFF. In nucleotides, the CDR3 is TGTGCCAGCACCCGGACAGAATCCTACAATGAGCAGTTCTTC. The full variable domain, rest sourced from reference TRBV7-9 and TRBJ2-1, is DTGVSQNPRHKITKRGQNVTFRCDPISEHNRLYWYRQTLGQGPEFLTYFQNEAQLEKSRLLSDRFSAERPKGSFSTLEIQRTEQGDSAMYLCASTRTESYNEQFFGPGTRLTVL.

This rearrangement joins TRBV2 to TRBJ2-3; D is undetermined. The CDR3 loop spans 13 amino acids. Trimming left V 4 bases short and J 2 bases short, with 7 bases between. CDR1 is SNHLY and CDR2 is FYNNEI in the germline V gene. CDR3 in DNA: TGTGCCAGCAGTGCCCCATTCACAGATACGCAGTATTTT. Amino acids: CASSAPFTDTQYF.

The chain recombines TRBV6-2 or TRBV6-3 with TRBJ2-1, with 8 bases that match TRBD2. V was clipped by 6 bases and J by 6 bases; unmatched bases: 7. CDR3 length: 14 amino acids. Germline V CDR1 and CDR2: MNHEY, SVGEGT. The CDR3 sequence is CASSEGGRPNEQFF. The CDR3 DNA follows: TGTGCCAGCAGCGAGGGCGGGAGGCCCAATGAGCAGTTCTTC.

The chain joins TRBV5-1 to TRBJ2-5; a possible D gene is TRBD2 (6 bases). CDR3 length: 14 amino acids. Per germline, CDR1 SGHRS and CDR2 YFSETQ. V gave up 4 bases and J gave up 1 base, with 11 bases separating them. The CDR3 loop is CASSGQGLQETQYF. The CDR3 region has the DNA TGCGCCAGCAGCGGGCAGGGACTCCAAGAGACCCAGTACTTC.

The rearrangement links TRBV7-2 to TRBJ2-7, with D possibly being TRBD1 (6 bases). The V end was cut by 5 bases, the J end by 0 bases, with 11 bases between. CDR3 size: 14 residues. Germline V gives CDR1 SGHTA, CDR2 FQGNSA. The CDR3 loop is CASSLDRSSYEQYF. The DNA of the CDR3 is TGTGCCAGCAGCCTCGACAGGAGCTCCTACGAGCAGTACTTC.

This chain links TRBV27 with TRBJ2-7; TRBD1 is a possible D gene (5 bases). V gave up 5 bases and J gave up 5 bases, with 10 bases separating them. CDR3 length: 12 amino acids. Germline loops: CDR1 MNHEY, CDR2 SMNVEV (reference sequence). The chain's CDR3 is CASSQGIHEQYF. As DNA, the CDR3 is TGTGCCAGCAGTCAGGGAATCCACGAGCAGTACTTC.

The CDR3 coding sequence is TGTGCCTGGAGTGTATACGGGGGTGGGGAGCTGTTTTTT. It is translated as CAWSVYGGGELFF. The chain employs TRBV30 and TRBJ2-2; a weak D match, TRBD2 (6 bases). The V end was cut by 0 bases, the J end by 8 bases, with 10 bases between. The CDR3 runs 13 residues. The germline V gene has CDR1 GTSNPN and CDR2 SVGIG (reference sequence).

The V gene is TRBV24-1, the J gene TRBJ1-2; D is perhaps TRBD1 (6 bases). V lost 5 bases and J 8 bases, leaving 17 bases between the germline ends. CDR1 and CDR2 from the germline V gene are KGHDR and SFDVKD. The CDR3 extends over 14 amino acids. CDR3 nucleotides: TGTGCCACCAGTGGCAGTCTCGGTCAGGGGGGCTACACCTTC. This sequence encodes CATSGSLGQGGYTF.